The TCR beta chain under discussion was sequenced for a study of cytomegalovirus exposure and HLA in healthy donors. Germline CDR1 and CDR2: SGHDT and YYEEEE. This CDR3 comprises 17 residues. J lost 5 bases, V lost 3 bases, and 13 bases had no gene match. Primers: 60 Vbeta forward and 13 Jbeta reverse. Sequencing was performed with immunoSEQ multiplex PCR; in TCRdb, only in-frame clones are kept and a portion is missing. The table records 100,000 to 150,000 clones, 60% to 75% of them present only once. This cohort consisted of healthy bone marrow donors. At the time of sampling, donors were nominally healthy, though unrecorded immune exposures were likely. Overall study results and limits: Later analysis identified 15,000 to 20,000 TCR beta sequences associated with HLA alleles, using a false discovery rate threshold of 0.05. Accounts indicate the classifier identified cytomegalovirus status with strong specificity and sensitivity.

As concerns this clone: Its cognate antigen is unknown.

This chain links TRBV5-6 with TRBJ2-2, with TRBD1 matching over 7 bases. The TCR comes from a woman in her forties or fifties in good health and CMV-seropositive. The sequencing input was PBMCs. This chain's CDR3 is CASSSSLVGGSTGELFF. The DNA for the CDR3 is TGTGCCAGCAGCTCTTCTCTGGTAGGGGGCAGTACCGGGGAGCTGTTTTTT. Drawing the rest from reference TRBV5-6 and TRBJ2-2, the complete variable domain is DAGVTQSPTHLIKTRGQQVTLRCSPKSGHDTVSWYQQALGQGPQFIFQYYEEEERQRGNFPDRFSGHQFPNYSSELNVNALLLGDSALYLCASSSSLVGGSTGELFFGEGSRLTVL.